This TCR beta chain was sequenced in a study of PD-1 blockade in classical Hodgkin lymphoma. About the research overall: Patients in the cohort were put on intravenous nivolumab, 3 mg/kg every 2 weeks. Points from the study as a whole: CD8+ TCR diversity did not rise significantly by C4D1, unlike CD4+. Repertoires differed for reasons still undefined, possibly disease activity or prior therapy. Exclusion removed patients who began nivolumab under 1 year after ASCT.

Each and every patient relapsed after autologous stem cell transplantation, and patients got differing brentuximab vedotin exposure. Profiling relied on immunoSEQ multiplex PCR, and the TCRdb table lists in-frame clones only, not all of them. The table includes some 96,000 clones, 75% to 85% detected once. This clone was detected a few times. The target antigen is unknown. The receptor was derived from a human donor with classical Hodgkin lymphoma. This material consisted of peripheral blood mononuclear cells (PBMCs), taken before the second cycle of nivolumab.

The CDR3 coding sequence is TGTGCCAGCAGCCAAGAGGCAGGGATGGGGTCTGAAGCTTTCTTT. It specifies CASSQEAGMGSEAFF. The gene calls are TRBV14 and TRBJ1-1; D might be TRBD1 (5 bases). CDR3 size: 15 residues. CDR1 and CDR2 (germline): SGHDN, FVKESK. V shed 0 bases and J shed 6 bases, with 14 bases lying between them. The full variable domain, rest sourced from reference TRBV14 and TRBJ1-1, is EAGVTQFPSHSVIEKGQTVTLRCDPISGHDNLYWYRRVMGKEIKFLLHFVKESKQDESGMPNNRFLAERTGGTYSTLKVQPAELEDSGVYFCASSQEAGMGSEAFFGQGTRLTVV.